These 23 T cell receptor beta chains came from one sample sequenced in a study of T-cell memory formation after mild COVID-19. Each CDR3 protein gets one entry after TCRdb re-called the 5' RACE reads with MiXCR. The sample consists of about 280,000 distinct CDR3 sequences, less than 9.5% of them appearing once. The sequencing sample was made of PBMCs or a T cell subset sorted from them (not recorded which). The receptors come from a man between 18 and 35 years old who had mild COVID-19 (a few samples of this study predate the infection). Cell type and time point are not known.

CDR3 nucleotide sequence: TGTGCCATCAGGGAAAACACCGGGGAGCTGTTTTTT. It is translated as CAIRENTGELFF. This rearrangement joins TRBV10-3 to TRBJ2-2; D is uncertain. The CDR3 runs to 12 residues. V lost 6 bases and J 2 bases, leaving 4 bases between the germline ends. CDR1 is ENHRY and CDR2 is SYGVKD in the germline V gene.

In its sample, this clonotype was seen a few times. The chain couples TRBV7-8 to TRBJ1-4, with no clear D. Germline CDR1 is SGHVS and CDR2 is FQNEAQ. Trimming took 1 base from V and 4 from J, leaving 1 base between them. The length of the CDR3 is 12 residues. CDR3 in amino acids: CASSLDNEKLFF. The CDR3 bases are TGTGCCAGCAGCTTAGATAATGAAAAACTGTTTTTT.

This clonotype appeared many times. The CDR3 nucleotides read TGTGCCAGCAGCCCCACCGGGGGGTACACTGAAGCTTTCTTT. This sequence encodes CASSPTGGYTEAFF. V usage is TRBV5-4 and J usage is TRBJ1-1, with D maybe TRBD1 (5 bases). The V gene lost 4 bases and the J gene lost 3 bases, with 13 bases spanning the gap. The germline gives CDR1 SGHNT, CDR2 YYREEE (reference sequence). This CDR3 spans 14 amino acids.

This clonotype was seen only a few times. The CDR3 DNA sequence: TGTGCCAGCAGTCTCATCATGGGGGGTGGGACTGAAGCTTTCTTT. This codes for CASSLIMGGGTEAFF. The chain carries TRBV27 and TRBJ1-1, with a tentative D call TRBD1 (5 bases). Germline CDR1 and CDR2: MNHEY and SMNVEV (reference sequence). This CDR3 has 15 amino acids. V gave up 5 bases and J gave up 5 bases, with 18 bases separating them.

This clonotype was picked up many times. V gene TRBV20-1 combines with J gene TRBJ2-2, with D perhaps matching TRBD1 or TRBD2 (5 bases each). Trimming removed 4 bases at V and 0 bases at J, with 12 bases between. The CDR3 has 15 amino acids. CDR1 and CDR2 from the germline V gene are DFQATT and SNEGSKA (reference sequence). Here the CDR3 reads CSAIPLGPNTGELFF. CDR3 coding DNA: TGCAGTGCTATCCCCCTGGGACCGAACACCGGGGAGCTGTTTTTT.

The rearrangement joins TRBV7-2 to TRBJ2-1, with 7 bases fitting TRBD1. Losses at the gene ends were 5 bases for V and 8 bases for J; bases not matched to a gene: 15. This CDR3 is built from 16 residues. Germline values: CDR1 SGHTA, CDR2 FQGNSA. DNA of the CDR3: TGTGCCAGCAGCCCCCCGGACAGGAACCTTTGGGATGAGCAGTTCTTC. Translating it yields CASSPPDRNLWDEQFF.

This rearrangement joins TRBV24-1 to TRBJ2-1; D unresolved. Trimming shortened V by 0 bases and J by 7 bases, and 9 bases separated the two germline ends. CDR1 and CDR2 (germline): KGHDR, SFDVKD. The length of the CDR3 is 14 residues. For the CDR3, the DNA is TGTGCCACCAGTGATTTGTCGGGTAGGAATGAGCAGTTCTTC. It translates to CATSDLSGRNEQFF.

CDR3 coding DNA: TGTGCCAGCAGCCCAAGGCCCCCGTTGAACACTGAAGCTTTCTTT. It yields the protein CASSPRPPLNTEAFF. The chain is built from TRBV7-9 and TRBJ1-1; D not resolved. V lost 5 bases and J 0 bases, leaving 13 bases between the germline ends. Per the germline V gene, CDR1 is SEHNR and CDR2 is FQNEAQ (reference sequence). CDR3 length: 15 residues.

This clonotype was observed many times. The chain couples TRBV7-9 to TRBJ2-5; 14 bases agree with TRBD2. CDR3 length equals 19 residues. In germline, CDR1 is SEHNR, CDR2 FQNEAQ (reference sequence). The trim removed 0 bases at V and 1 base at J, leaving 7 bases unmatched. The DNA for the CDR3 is TGTGCCAGCAGCTTAGCCTGGACTAGCGGGGGGTCCATCCAAGAGACCCAGTACTTC. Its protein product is CASSLAWTSGGSIQETQYF.

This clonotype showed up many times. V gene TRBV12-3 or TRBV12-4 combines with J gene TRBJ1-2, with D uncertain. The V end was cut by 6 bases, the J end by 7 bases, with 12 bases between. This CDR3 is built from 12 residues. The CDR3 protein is CASSRESGGYTF. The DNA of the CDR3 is TGTGCCAGCAGCCGCGAGTCGGGTGGCTACACCTTC.

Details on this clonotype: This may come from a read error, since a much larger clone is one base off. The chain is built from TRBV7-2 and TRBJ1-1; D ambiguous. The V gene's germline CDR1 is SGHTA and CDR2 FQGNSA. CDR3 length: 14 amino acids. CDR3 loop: CASCLDPPGTEAFF. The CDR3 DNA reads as TGTGCCAGCTGCTTAGATCCTCCGGGCACTGAAGCTTTCTTT.

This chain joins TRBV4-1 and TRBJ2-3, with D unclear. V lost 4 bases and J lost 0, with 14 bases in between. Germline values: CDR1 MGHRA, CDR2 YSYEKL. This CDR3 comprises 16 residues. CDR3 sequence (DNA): TGCGCCAGCAGCCGGCCAGACTCGACCAGCACAGATACGCAGTATTTT. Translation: CASSRPDSTSTDTQYF.

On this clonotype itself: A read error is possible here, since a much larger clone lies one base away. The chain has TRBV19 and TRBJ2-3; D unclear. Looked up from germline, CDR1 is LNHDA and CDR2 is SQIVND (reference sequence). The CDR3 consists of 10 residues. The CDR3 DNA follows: TGTGCCAGTAAGTCGGATACGAAGTATTTT. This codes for CASKSDTKYF. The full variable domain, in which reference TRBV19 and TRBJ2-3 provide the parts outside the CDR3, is DGGITQSPKYLFRKEGQNVTLSCEQNLNHDAMYWYRQDPGQGLRLIYYSQIVNDFQKGDIAEGYSVSREKKESFPLTVTSAQKNPTAFYLCASKSDTKYFGPGTRLTVL.

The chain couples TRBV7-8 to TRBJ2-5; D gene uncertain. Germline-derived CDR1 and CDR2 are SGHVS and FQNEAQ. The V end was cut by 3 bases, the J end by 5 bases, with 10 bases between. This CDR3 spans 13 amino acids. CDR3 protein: CASSFPRLETQYF. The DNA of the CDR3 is TGTGCCAGCAGCTTTCCGCGGTTGGAGACCCAGTACTTC.

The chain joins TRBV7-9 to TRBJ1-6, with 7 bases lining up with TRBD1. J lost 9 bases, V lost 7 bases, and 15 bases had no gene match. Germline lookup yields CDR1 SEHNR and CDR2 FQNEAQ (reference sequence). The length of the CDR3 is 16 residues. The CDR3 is CASKAHRTGLVSPLHF. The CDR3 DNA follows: TGTGCCAGCAAAGCTCACAGGACAGGCCTGGTTTCACCCCTCCACTTT.

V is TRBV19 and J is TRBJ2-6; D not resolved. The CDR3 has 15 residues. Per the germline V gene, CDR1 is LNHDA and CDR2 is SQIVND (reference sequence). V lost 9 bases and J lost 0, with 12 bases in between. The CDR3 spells CASRAQSSGANVLTF. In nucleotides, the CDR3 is TGTGCCAGCCGCGCTCAGAGCTCTGGGGCCAACGTCCTGACTTTC.

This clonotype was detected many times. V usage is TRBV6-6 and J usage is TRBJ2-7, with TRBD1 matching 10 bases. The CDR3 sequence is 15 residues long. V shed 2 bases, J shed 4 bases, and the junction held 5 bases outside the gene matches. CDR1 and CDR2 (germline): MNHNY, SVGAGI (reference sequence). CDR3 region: CASSYAPGQGYEQYV. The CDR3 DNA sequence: TGTGCCAGCAGTTACGCTCCGGGACAGGGGTACGAGCAGTACGTC.

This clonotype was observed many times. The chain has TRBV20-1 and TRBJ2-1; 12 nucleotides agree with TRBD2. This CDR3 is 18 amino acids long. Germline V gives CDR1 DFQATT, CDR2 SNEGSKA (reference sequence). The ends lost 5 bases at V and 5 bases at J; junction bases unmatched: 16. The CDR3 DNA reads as TGCAGTGCTCGTGCCCCCCCACTAGCGGGGGGCTTTAACAATGAGCAGTTCTTC. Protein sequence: CSARAPPLAGGFNNEQFF.

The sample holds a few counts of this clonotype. The CDR3 nucleotides are TGTGCCACCAGTGATTTACGGGGGGGGAGAGAGACCCAGTACTTC. Residues: CATSDLRGGRETQYF. The V gene is TRBV24-1, the J gene TRBJ2-5; 8 nucleotides agree with TRBD2. Germline loops: CDR1 KGHDR, CDR2 SFDVKD. The CDR3 consists of 15 residues. V dropped 1 base and J dropped 4; count of bases not matched to a gene: 4.

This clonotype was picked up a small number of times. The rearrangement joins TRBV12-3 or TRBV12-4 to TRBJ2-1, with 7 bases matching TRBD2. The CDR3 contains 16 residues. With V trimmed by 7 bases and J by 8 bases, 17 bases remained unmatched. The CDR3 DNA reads TGTGCCAGCACCCTGGCTAGCGGAGCTTCGTTGGATGAGCAGTTCTTC. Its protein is CASTLASGASLDEQFF.

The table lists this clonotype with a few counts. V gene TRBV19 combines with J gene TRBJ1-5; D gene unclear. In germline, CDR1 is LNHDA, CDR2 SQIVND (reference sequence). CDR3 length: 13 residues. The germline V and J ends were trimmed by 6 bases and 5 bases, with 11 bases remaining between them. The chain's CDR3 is CASSSESYQPQHF. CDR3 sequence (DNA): TGTGCCAGTAGCTCGGAGTCCTATCAGCCCCAGCATTTT.

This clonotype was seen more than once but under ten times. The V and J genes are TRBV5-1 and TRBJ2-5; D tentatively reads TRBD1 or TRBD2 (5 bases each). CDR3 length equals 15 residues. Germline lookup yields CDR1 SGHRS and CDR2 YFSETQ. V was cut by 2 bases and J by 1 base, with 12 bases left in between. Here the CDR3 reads CASSLAGTTQETQYF. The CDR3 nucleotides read TGCGCCAGCAGCTTAGCCGGGACGACCCAAGAGACCCAGTACTTC.

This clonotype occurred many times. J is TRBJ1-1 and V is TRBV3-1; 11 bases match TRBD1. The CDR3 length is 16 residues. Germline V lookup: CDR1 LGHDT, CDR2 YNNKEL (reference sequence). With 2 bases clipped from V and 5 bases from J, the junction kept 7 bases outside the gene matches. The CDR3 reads CASSQPPGQGGTEAFF. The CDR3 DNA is TGTGCCAGCAGCCAACCTCCGGGACAGGGGGGAACTGAAGCTTTCTTT.